The sequence of this T cell receptor beta chain was determined in a study of Graves' ophthalmopathy and Graves' hyperthyroidism. General study results and limits: With a specificity of around 77% and a sensitivity of around 70%, the model predicted ophthalmopathy progression.

Germline CDR1 and CDR2: SNHLY and FYNNEI. The CDR3 runs to 16 residues. Trimming removed 2 bases at V and 5 bases at J, with 16 bases between. There are a few counts of this clonotype. What it binds is not known. The authors amplified TCR beta CDR3 regions from RNA transcripts. After a first-round RT-PCR with HTBI primers, a second-round multiplex PCR was run. MiXCR, run by TCRdb on the multiplex PCR reads, gives a single entry per CDR3 protein. The table has about 740,000 distinct CDR3 sequences, around 40% seen once. The chain employs TRBV2 and TRBJ1-5, with TRBD1 as a possible D gene (6 bases). The sequence came from an adult man with Graves' ophthalmopathy. Input material: peripheral blood. The CDR3 loop is CASSENSFRGDQPQHF. In nucleotides, the CDR3 is TGTGCCAGCAGTGAAAACTCTTTTAGGGGGGATCAGCCCCAGCATTTT.